This entry is about one T cell receptor (beta chain). Its cognate antigen is unknown. The data were taken from a study of cytomegalovirus exposure and HLA in healthy donors. About the study: A subsequent analysis reported that the approximately 120 validation repertoires were produced on the same platform that had also been used for the roughly 670 first-cohort repertoires.

Measured with immunoSEQ multiplex PCR; TCRdb has only the in-frame clones, and not every one. The repertoire holds about 130,000 clones, roughly nine tenths seen once, with about 1.1% in the top ten. Findings and limits, study-wide: The study labeled 150 or so TCR beta chains cytomegalovirus-associated.

The sequence was obtained from a young woman in good health and CMV-seronegative. The sequencing input was PBMCs.

The CDR3 nucleotides are TGCAGCGCGCGCGGACAGGGGGTAACGCAGTACTTC. It yields the protein CSARGQGVTQYF. The J gene is TRBJ2-7, the V gene TRBV29-1; 10 positions agree with TRBD1. The CDR3 has 12 amino acids. Per germline, CDR1 SQVTM and CDR2 ANQGSEA. V lost 7 bases to trimming and J lost 9 bases; unmatched junction nucleotides: 9.